The 21 T cell receptor beta chains reported below all come from one sample, sequenced in a study of T cell repertoires and HLA-DP antigens. TCRdb keeps only in-frame clones here, not all; method: immunoSEQ multiplex PCR. This sample carries about 110,000 clones, 80% to 95% of them seen once, and the ten largest clones take about 0.3%. Their recognized antigens are unknown. The material sequenced was CD4+ T cells from PBMCs. These receptors were obtained from a woman between 18 and 30 years old in good health and CMV-seronegative.

V usage is TRBV7-9 and J usage is TRBJ2-4, with D perhaps matching TRBD2 (7 bases). Trimming cost V 8 bases and J 8 bases, with 10 bases left between them. Germline values: CDR1 SEHNR, CDR2 FQNEAQ (reference sequence). The CDR3 runs to 11 residues. In nucleotides, the CDR3 is TGTGCCAGCCAAGGGGGGGACATTCAGTACTTC. Translation: CASQGGDIQYF.

This chain links TRBV28 with TRBJ2-5; TRBD2 might be the D (6 bases). Germline V lookup: CDR1 MDHEN, CDR2 SYDVKM. There are 13 residues in the CDR3. V lost 6 bases to trimming and J lost 5 bases, with 13 bases between them. The DNA for the CDR3 is TGTGCCAGCAGGGGAGGAGGGTGGGAGACCCAGTACTTC. Its protein product is CASRGGGWETQYF.

The CDR3 DNA reads TGTGCCAGCAGTTCGGGACTAGCGGGGGGGAACACCGGGGAGCTGTTTTTT. Protein sequence: CASSSGLAGGNTGELFF. The V gene is TRBV28, the J gene TRBJ2-2, with 15 bases identical to TRBD2. Trimming removed 4 bases from V and 1 base from J; junction bases left unmatched: 1. This CDR3 has 17 residues. In germline, CDR1 is MDHEN, CDR2 SYDVKM.

V and J are TRBV30 and TRBJ2-2; 7 bases are a match to TRBD1. The CDR3 contains 13 residues. The germline gives CDR1 GTSNPN, CDR2 SVGIG (reference sequence). The CDR3 sequence: CARRTGLTGELFF. CDR3 coding DNA: TGTGCTCGCCGGACAGGCCTCACCGGGGAGCTGTTTTTT. The complete variable domain, with remaining parts taken from reference TRBV30 and TRBJ2-2, reads SQTIHQWPATLVQPVGSPLSLECTVEGTSNPNLYWYRQAAGRGLQLLFYSVGIGQISSEVPQNLSASRPQDRQFILSSKKLLLSDSGFYLCARRTGLTGELFFGEGSRLTVL.

The rearrangement uses TRBV9 and TRBJ2-2; D call uncertain. Per germline, CDR1 SGDLS and CDR2 YYNGEE. V lost 0 bases, J lost 2 bases, and 5 bases lay in between. This CDR3 spans 14 amino acids. CDR3 residues: CASSVVLNTGELFF. The CDR3 DNA follows: TGTGCCAGCAGCGTAGTACTCAACACCGGGGAGCTGTTTTTT.

The gene calls are TRBV28 and TRBJ2-7, with 7 bases that match TRBD2. The V gene end was trimmed by 10 bases and the J gene end by 0 bases; junction bases not matched to a gene: 15. CDR1 is MDHEN, CDR2 SYDVKM, per germline. The CDR3 length is 16 residues. DNA for the CDR3: TGTGCCACCAAGAGGGTGGGCAGGACTAGCTCCTACGAGCAGTACGTC. Translated: CATKRVGRTSSYEQYV.

J is TRBJ1-5 and V is TRBV7-9, with unresolved D. The CDR3 is 14 residues long. Trimming took 1 base from V and 4 from J, leaving 8 bases between them. Germline-derived CDR1 and CDR2 are SEHNR and FQNEAQ (reference sequence). In DNA form, the CDR3 reads TGTGCCAGCAGCTTAGAGCAGAGGAATCAGCCCCAGCATTTT. Protein: CASSLEQRNQPQHF. Complete variable domain (other parts from reference TRBV7-9 and TRBJ1-5): DTGVSQNPRHKITKRGQNVTFRCDPISEHNRLYWYRQTLGQGPEFLTYFQNEAQLEKSRLLSDRFSAERPKGSFSTLEIQRTEQGDSAMYLCASSLEQRNQPQHFGDGTRLSIL.

This sequence joins TRBV4-2 and TRBJ2-6, with D perhaps matching TRBD1 (5 bases). The CDR3 covers 16 residues. CDR1 and CDR2 from the germline V gene are LGHNA and YNFKEQ. The V and J ends lost 1 base and 3 bases respectively, with 10 bases between them. DNA of the CDR3: TGTGCCAGCAGCCAAGGTAGGGGCGTTGGGGCCAACGTCCTGACTTTC. It specifies CASSQGRGVGANVLTF.

The V and J genes are TRBV19 and TRBJ2-1, with 12 bases that match TRBD2. The V gene end was trimmed by 8 bases and the J gene end by 3 bases; junction bases not matched to a gene: 8. The length of the CDR3 is 16 residues. Germline V gives CDR1 LNHDA, CDR2 SQIVND (reference sequence). The CDR3 reads CASSQLAGGFYNEQFF. The DNA for the CDR3 is TGTGCCAGTTCCCAACTAGCGGGGGGTTTCTACAATGAGCAGTTCTTC.

The V gene is TRBV10-1, the J gene TRBJ2-1; D tentatively fits TRBD1 or TRBD2 (6 bases each). Germline CDR1 WNHNN, CDR2 SYGVQD (reference sequence). This CDR3 region has 14 residues. V was clipped by 5 bases and J by 2 bases, with 10 bases between them. The CDR3 DNA is TGCGCCAGCAGTCTCGGGGGCCCCTACAATGAGCAGTTCTTC. Its translation: CASSLGGPYNEQFF.

The chain couples TRBV5-1 to TRBJ2-1; D unresolved. The germline CDR1 and CDR2 sequences are SGHRS and YFSETQ. Trimming stripped 0 bases from V and 5 bases from J, with 9 bases between. CDR3 length equals 14 residues. CDR3 residues: CASSLGGRDNEQFF. Written as DNA, the CDR3 is TGCGCCAGCAGCTTGGGAGGACGGGACAATGAGCAGTTCTTC.

This clone was recorded once. The chain couples TRBV6-5 to TRBJ2-7; tentatively, D is TRBD1 (7 bases). The CDR3 runs to 13 residues. Trimming took 6 bases from V and 2 from J, leaving 11 bases between them. CDR1 is MNHEY and CDR2 is SVGAGI in the germline V gene. The CDR3 reads CASRRGTAYEQYV. CDR3 nucleotide sequence: TGTGCCAGCAGACGCGGGACAGCCTACGAGCAGTACGTC.

The rearrangement joins TRBV18 to TRBJ2-7; D is ambiguous. The ends were cut back, 4 bases at V and 2 bases at J, with 12 bases in the middle. Germline lookup yields CDR1 KGHSH and CDR2 LQKENI. This CDR3 has 14 amino acids. The CDR3 spells CASSRDILTYEQYF. The CDR3 DNA reads TGTGCCAGCTCACGCGACATACTAACCTACGAGCAGTACTTC.

The rearrangement links TRBV6-5 to TRBJ1-1; tentative D call: TRBD1 (5 bases). Germline V gene data show CDR1 as MNHEY and CDR2 as SVGAGI. This CDR3 is built from 15 residues. V dropped 2 bases and J dropped 5 bases, with 15 bases sitting between them. For the CDR3, the DNA is TGTGCCAGCAGTTACCCGACAGCGGGCAAGACTGAAGCTTTCTTT. It encodes CASSYPTAGKTEAFF.

The chain's CDR3 is CASRISRQGAKNIQYF. The CDR3 DNA reads TGTGCCAGCAGAATATCCAGGCAGGGGGCCAAAAACATTCAGTACTTC. This sequence joins TRBV28 and TRBJ2-4; weak D call: TRBD1 (6 bases). V was trimmed by 6 bases and J by 1 base, leaving 16 bases between them. Looked up from germline, CDR1 is MDHEN and CDR2 is SYDVKM. The CDR3 consists of 16 residues.

The chain employs TRBV15 and TRBJ2-2; 11 nucleotides align to TRBD1. The CDR3 runs 17 residues. Germline values: CDR1 LNHNV, CDR2 YYDKDF (reference sequence). Germline trimming cut 1 base from V and 4 bases from J; bases unmatched to any gene: 5. In DNA form, the CDR3 reads TGTGCCACCAGCAGAGGGGGACAGGGGGTTGGCACCGGGGAGCTGTTTTTT. This translates into CATSRGGQGVGTGELFF.

The J gene is TRBJ1-4, the V gene TRBV7-8; D remains unclear. Germline loops: CDR1 SGHVS, CDR2 FQNEAQ. The CDR3 has 15 amino acids. Trimming pared 0 bases from V and 6 bases from J, leaving 11 bases between. As DNA, the CDR3 is TGTGCCAGCAGCTTAGCGGCGAGTAGGGATGAAAAACTGTTTTTT. This gives the protein CASSLAASRDEKLFF.

The chain uses TRBV19 and TRBJ2-2; D is unclear. This CDR3 contains 13 residues. The V gene lost 5 bases and the J gene lost 6 bases, with 10 bases spanning the gap. Germline values: CDR1 LNHDA, CDR2 SQIVND (reference sequence). DNA of the CDR3: TGTGCCAGTAGTTTGGTGGACCCCGGGGAGCTGTTTTTT. Translating it yields CASSLVDPGELFF.

The chain combines TRBV9 with TRBJ2-3; D possibly corresponds to TRBD2 (5 bases). The CDR3 covers 14 residues. V lost 1 base, J lost 6 bases, and 12 bases lay in between. Germline CDR1 and CDR2: SGDLS and YYNGEE. The CDR3 DNA follows: TGTGCCAGCAGCGTAATCCCACGAGGGGATACGCAGTATTTT. It codes for CASSVIPRGDTQYF.

This chain connects TRBV6-6 to TRBJ2-3; D is perhaps TRBD1 (5 bases). Germline-derived CDR1 and CDR2 are MNHNY and SVGAGI (reference sequence). The V end was cut by 3 bases, the J end by 1 base, with 11 bases between. The CDR3 runs to 15 residues. In DNA form, the CDR3 reads TGTGCCAGCAGTTATGGTCAGGGTGGCACAGATACGCAGTATTTT. Its translation is CASSYGQGGTDTQYF.

The chain employs TRBV19 and TRBJ1-5; 8 nucleotides match TRBD1. The V gene end was trimmed by 5 bases and the J gene end by 6 bases; junction bases not matched to a gene: 9. This CDR3 region has 15 residues. Germline assignment: CDR1 LNHDA and CDR2 SQIVND (reference sequence). CDR3 nucleotides: TGTGCCAGTAGTTTCCTGACAGGGGCCCCTCAGCCCCAGCATTTT. It encodes CASSFLTGAPQPQHF. Filled out from reference TRBV19 and TRBJ1-5, the complete variable domain reads DGGITQSPKYLFRKEGQNVTLSCEQNLNHDAMYWYRQDPGQGLRLIYYSQIVNDFQKGDIAEGYSVSREKKESFPLTVTSAQKNPTAFYLCASSFLTGAPQPQHFGDGTRLSIL.